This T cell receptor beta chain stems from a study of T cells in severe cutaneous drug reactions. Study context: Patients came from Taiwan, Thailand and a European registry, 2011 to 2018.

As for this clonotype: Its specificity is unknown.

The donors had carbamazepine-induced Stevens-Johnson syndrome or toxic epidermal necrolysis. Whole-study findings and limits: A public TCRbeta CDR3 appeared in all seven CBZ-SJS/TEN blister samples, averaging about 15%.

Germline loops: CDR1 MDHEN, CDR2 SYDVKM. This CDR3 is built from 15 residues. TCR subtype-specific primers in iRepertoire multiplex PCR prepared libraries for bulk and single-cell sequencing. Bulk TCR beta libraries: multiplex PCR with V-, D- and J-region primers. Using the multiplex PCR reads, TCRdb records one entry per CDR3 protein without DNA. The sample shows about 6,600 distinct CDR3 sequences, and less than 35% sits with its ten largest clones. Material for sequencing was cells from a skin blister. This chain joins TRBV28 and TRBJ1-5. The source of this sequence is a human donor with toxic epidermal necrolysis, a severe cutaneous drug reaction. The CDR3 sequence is CASSLGQFIPQPQHF.